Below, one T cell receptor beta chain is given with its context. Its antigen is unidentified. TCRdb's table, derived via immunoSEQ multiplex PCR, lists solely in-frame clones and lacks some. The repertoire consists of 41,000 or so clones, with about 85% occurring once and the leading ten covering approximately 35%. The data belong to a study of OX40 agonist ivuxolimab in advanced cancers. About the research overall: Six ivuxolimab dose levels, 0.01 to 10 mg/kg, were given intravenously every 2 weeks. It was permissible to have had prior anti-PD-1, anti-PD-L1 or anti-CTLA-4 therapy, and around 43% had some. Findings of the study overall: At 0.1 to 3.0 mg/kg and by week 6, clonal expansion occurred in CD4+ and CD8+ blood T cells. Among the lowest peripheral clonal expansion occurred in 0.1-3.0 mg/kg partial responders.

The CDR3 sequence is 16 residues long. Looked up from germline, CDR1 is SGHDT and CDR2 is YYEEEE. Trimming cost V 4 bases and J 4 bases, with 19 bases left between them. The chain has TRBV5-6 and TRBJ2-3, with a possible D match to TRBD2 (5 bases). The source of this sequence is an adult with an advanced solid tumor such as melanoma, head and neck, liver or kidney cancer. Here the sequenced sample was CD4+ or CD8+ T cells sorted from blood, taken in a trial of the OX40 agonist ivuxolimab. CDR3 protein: CASSKSPRGWADTQYF. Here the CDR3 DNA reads TGTGCCAGCAGCAAATCCCCCCGGGGTTGGGCAGATACGCAGTATTTT.